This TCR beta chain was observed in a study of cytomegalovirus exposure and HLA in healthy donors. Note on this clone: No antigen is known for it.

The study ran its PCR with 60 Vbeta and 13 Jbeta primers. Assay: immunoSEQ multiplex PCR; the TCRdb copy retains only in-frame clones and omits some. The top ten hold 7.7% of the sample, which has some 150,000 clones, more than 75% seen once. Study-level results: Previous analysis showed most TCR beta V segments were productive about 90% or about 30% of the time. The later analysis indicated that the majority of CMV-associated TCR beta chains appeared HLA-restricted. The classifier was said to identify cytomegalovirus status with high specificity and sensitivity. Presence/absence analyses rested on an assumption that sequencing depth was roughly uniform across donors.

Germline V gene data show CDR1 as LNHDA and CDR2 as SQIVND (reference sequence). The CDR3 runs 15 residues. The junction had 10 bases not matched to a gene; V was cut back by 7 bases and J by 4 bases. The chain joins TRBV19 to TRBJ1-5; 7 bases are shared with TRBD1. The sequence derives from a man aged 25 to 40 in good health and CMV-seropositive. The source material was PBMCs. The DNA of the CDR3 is TGTGCCAGTACCCAAGACAGGGTGGGAAATCAGCCCCAGCATTTT. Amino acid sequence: CASTQDRVGNQPQHF.